Here is one TCR beta chain with its context. The CDR3 totals 14 residues. Trimming took off 8 bases at V and 0 bases at J, with 10 bases between the two ends. Germline V gene sequence: CDR1 SGHVS, CDR2 FQNEAQ. This sample was included in a study of T cell changes during pregnancy in multiple sclerosis. Data came from immunoSEQ multiplex PCR; TCRdb stores just in-frame clones and leaves some out. Among some 42,000 clones listed, 87% were seen once. The V call is TRBV7-8, the J call TRBJ2-2; perhaps TRBD1 as D (5 bases). The specimen was CD4+ T cells from peripheral blood mononuclear cells, collected after pregnancy. This clonotype was obtained from a female donor with multiple sclerosis, enrolled in a pregnancy study. The CDR3 DNA is TGTGCCAGCCAAGGGGATCCGAACACCGGGGAGCTGTTTTTT. This encodes CASQGDPNTGELFF.